Reported below is one T cell receptor beta chain. Its antigen remains unidentified. Other nucleotide sequences from this sample produce the same CDR3. The entry originates in a study of shared clonotypes between healthy human individuals. This CDR3 has 13 residues. V gave up 4 bases and J gave up 0 bases, with 8 bases separating them. Per germline, CDR1 SQVTM and CDR2 ANQGSEA. At a deep level, the assay was run. Data came from immunoSEQ multiplex PCR; TCRdb stores just in-frame clones and leaves some out. The sample lists about 2.4 million clones, just over 90% seen once, with around 0.14% in the top ten. Study observations and caveats: Rarefaction exposed incomplete sorted-subset sequencing despite large depth. Researchers found naive subsets generally carried larger estimated richness than memory subsets. Represented diversity, genetic and exposure-history alike, was limited by few donors.

The sample was naive CD4+ T cells sorted from blood. Subset in this sample: CD45RA+ positively selected. This rearrangement joins TRBV29-1 to TRBJ2-3; D perhaps matches TRBD2 (5 bases). This receptor was identified in a man between 18 and 29 years old in good health. CDR3 loop: CSVAGFSTDTQYF. In DNA form, the CDR3 reads TGCAGCGTTGCGGGATTTAGCACAGATACGCAGTATTTT.